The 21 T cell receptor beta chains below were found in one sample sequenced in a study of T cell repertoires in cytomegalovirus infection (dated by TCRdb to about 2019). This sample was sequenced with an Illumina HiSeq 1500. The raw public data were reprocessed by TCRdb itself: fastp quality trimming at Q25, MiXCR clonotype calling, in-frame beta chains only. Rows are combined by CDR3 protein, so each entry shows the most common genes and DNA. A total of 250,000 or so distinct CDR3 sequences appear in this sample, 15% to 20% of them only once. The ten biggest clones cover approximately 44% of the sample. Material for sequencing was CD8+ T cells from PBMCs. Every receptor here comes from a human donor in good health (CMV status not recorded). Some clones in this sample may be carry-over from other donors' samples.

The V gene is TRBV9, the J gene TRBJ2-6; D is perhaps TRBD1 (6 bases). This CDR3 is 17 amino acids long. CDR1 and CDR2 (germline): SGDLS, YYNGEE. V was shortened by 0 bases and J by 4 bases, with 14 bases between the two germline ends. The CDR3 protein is CASSVESGEYGANVLTF. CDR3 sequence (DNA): TGTGCCAGCAGCGTAGAGTCAGGGGAGTACGGGGCCAACGTCCTGACTTTC.

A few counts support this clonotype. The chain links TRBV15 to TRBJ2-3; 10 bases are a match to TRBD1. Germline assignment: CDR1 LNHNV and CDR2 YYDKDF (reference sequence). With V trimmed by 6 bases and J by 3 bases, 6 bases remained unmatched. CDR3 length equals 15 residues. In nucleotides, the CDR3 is TGTGCCACCAGTGGTCCGGGACAGGGGACAGATACGCAGTATTTT. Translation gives CATSGPGQGTDTQYF.

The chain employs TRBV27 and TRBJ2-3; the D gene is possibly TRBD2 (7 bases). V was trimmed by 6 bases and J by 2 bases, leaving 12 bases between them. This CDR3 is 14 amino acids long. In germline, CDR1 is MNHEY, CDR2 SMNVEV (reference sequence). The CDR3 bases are TGTGCCAGCAGCCGCGGGGGCCACACAGATACGCAGTATTTT. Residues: CASSRGGHTDTQYF.

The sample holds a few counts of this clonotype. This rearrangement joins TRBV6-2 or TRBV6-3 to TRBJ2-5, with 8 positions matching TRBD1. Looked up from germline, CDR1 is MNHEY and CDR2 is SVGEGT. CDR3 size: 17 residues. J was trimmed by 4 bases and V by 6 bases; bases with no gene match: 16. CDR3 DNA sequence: TGTGCCAGCAGCCCCCCGCCAGGGGGCGGCTGGGGAGAGACCCAGTACTTC. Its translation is CASSPPPGGGWGETQYF.

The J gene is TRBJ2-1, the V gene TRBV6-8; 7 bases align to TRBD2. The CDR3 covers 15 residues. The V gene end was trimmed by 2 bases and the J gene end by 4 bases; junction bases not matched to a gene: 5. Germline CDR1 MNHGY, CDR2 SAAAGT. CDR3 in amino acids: CASSYDAGVYNEQFF. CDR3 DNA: TGTGCCAGCAGTTACGATGCGGGGGTATACAATGAGCAGTTCTTC.

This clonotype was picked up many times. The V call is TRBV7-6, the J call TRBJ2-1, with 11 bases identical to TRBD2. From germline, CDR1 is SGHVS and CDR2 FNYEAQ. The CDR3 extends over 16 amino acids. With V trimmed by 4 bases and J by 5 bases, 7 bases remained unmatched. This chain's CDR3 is CASSSLAGGADNEQFF. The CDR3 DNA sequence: TGTGCCAGCAGCTCCTTAGCGGGGGGGGCGGACAATGAGCAGTTCTTC. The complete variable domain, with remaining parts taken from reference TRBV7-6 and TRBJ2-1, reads GAGVSQSPRYKVTKRGQDVALRCDPISGHVSLYWYRQALGQGPEFLTYFNYEAQQDKSGLPNDRFSAERPEGSISTLTIQRTEQRDSAMYRCASSSLAGGADNEQFFGPGTRLTVL.

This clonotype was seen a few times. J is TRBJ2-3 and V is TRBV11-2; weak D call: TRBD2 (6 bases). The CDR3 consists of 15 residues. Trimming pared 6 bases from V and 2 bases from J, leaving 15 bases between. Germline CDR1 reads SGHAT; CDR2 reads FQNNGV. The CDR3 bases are TGTGCCAGCAGGCTAACTAGCAGCCTCACAGATACGCAGTATTTT. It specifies CASRLTSSLTDTQYF.

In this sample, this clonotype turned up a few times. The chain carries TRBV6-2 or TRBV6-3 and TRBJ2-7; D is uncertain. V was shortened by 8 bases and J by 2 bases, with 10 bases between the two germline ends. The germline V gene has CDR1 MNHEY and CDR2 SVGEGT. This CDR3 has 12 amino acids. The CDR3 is CASRTEAYEQYF. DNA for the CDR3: TGTGCCAGCCGGACGGAAGCCTACGAGCAGTACTTC.

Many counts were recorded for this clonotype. The CDR3 sequence: CASSSYPGQGFNEQFF. Written as DNA, the CDR3 is TGTGCCAGCAGCTCGTACCCGGGACAGGGCTTCAATGAGCAGTTCTTC. The V gene is TRBV7-9, the J gene TRBJ2-1; 9 nucleotides align to TRBD1. V lost 4 bases to trimming and J lost 6 bases; unmatched junction nucleotides: 10. CDR1 is SEHNR and CDR2 is FQNEAQ in the germline V gene (reference sequence). The CDR3 runs 16 residues.

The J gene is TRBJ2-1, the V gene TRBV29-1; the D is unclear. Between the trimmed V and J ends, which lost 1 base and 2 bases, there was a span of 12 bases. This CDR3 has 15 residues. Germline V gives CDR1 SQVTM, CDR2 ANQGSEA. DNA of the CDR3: TGCAGCGTTGAAGGCCCGAGGCAGGCCTACAATGAGCAGTTCTTC. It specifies CSVEGPRQAYNEQFF.

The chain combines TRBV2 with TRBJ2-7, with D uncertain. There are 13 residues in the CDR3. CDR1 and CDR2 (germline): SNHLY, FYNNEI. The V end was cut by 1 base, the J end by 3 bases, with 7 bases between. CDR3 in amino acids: CASSEDAGYEQYF. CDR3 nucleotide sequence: TGTGCCAGCAGTGAAGACGCAGGCTACGAGCAGTACTTC.

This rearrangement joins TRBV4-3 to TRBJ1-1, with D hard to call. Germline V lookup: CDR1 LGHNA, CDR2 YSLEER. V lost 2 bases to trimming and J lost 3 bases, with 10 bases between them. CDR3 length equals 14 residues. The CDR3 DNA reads TGCGCCAGCAGCCAACTCCAATCGGACACTGAAGCTTTCTTT. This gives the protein CASSQLQSDTEAFF.

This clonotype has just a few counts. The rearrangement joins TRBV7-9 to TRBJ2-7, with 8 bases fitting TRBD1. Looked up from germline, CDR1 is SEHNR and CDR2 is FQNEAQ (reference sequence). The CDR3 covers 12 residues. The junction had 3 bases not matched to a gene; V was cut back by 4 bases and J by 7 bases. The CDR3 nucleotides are TGTGCCAGCAGCTCCAGGGGGCTTGAGCAGTACTTC. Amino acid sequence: CASSSRGLEQYF. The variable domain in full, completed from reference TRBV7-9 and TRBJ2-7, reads DTGVSQNPRHKITKRGQNVTFRCDPISEHNRLYWYRQTLGQGPEFLTYFQNEAQLEKSRLLSDRFSAERPKGSFSTLEIQRTEQGDSAMYLCASSSRGLEQYFGPGTRLTVT.

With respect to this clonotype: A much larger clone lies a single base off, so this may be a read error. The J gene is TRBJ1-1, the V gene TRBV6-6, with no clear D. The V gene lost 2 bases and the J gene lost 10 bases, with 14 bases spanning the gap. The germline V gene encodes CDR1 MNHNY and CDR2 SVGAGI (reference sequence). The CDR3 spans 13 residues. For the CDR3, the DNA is TGTGCCAGCAGTTACCCCGGACGGTCTGTAGCTTTCTTT. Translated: CASSYPGRSVAFF.

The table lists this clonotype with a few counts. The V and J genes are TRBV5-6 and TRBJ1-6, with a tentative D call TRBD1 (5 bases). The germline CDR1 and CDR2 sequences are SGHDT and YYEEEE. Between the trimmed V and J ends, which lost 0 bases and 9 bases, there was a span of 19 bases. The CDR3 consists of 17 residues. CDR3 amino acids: CASSLGGWWGDGSPLHF. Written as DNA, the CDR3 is TGTGCCAGCAGCTTGGGCGGATGGTGGGGGGACGGTTCACCCCTCCACTTT.

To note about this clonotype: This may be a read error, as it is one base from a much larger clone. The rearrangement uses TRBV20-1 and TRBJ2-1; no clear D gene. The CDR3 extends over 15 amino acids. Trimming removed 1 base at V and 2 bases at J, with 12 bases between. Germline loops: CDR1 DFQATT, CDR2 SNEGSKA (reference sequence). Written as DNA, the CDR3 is TGCAGTGCTAGAGTGGTTACCGAGGCCTACAATGAGCAGTTCTTC. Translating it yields CSARVVTEAYNEQFF.

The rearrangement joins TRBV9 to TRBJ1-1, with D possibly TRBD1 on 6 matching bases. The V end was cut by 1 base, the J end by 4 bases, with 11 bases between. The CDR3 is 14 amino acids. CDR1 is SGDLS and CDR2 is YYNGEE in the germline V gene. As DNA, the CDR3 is TGTGCCAGCAGCGTATCAGGGGCGAGCACTGAAGCTTTCTTT. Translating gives CASSVSGASTEAFF.

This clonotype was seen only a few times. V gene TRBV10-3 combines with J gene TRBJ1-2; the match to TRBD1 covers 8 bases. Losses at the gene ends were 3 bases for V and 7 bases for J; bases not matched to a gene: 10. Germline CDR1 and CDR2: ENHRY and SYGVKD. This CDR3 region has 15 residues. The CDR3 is CAISDLPGGASGYTF. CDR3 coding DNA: TGTGCCATCAGTGATCTCCCAGGGGGCGCCTCTGGCTACACCTTC.

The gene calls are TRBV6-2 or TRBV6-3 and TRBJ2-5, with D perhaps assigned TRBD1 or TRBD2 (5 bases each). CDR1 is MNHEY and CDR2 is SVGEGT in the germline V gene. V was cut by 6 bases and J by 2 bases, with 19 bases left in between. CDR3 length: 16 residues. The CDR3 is CASSSPRGAIQETQYF. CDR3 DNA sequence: TGTGCCAGCAGCTCACCCAGAGGGGCGATACAAGAGACCCAGTACTTC.

The CDR3 region has the DNA TGTGCCAGCAGCTTAGGAGACCCAGGGACTAACTATGGCTACACCTTC. It specifies CASSLGDPGTNYGYTF. The genes are TRBV7-9 and TRBJ1-2; the D gene is possibly TRBD1 (5 bases). The germline CDR1 and CDR2 sequences are SEHNR and FQNEAQ (reference sequence). This CDR3 comprises 16 residues. The germline V and J ends were trimmed by 1 base and 0 bases, with 12 bases remaining between them.

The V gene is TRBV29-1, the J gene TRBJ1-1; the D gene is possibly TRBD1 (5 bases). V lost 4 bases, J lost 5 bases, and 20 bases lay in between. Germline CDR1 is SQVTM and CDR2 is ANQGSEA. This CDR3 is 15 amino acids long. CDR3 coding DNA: TGCAGCGTTGTCTTTACGGGGGGGGGAGAGACTGAAGCTTTCTTT. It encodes CSVVFTGGGETEAFF.